The source of this T cell receptor (beta chain) is a study of blood T cell repertoires in COVID-19. This clone occurred a few times. Sequencing used immunoSEQ multiplex PCR; TCRdb keeps in-frame clones, though not all of them. Of more than 110,000 clones in the sample, 85% are singletons; the top ten hold around 3.2%. The source material was peripheral blood. This receptor was taken from a man aged 50 to 60 with acute or convalescent COVID-19.

CDR3 sequence (DNA): TGTGCCAGCAGCTTCGGAACAGGGATCGGTGAGCAGTTCTTC. It yields the protein CASSFGTGIGEQFF. J is TRBJ2-1 and V is TRBV5-6; TRBD1 is a possible D gene (6 bases). Germline CDR1 is SGHDT and CDR2 is YYEEEE. The CDR3 spans 14 residues. Trimming stripped 2 bases from V and 9 bases from J, with 15 bases between.